The 15 T cell receptor beta chains listed next were all sequenced from one sample in a study of T cells in Graves' hyperthyroidism and ophthalmopathy. The CDR3 regions of TCR beta were amplified from RNA transcripts. The HTBI primer set was used in a first-round RT-PCR of the TCR CDR3. Via MiXCR, TCRdb re-called the multiplex PCR reads, giving one row per CDR3 protein. The sample yields about 360,000 distinct CDR3 sequences, less than 15% seen once. Sequencing was done on a sample of blood. These receptors were collected from a young woman with Graves' hyperthyroidism.

This clonotype was recorded at least ten times. The CDR3, as DNA: TGTGCCAGCAGTAACCTGGGGACTGCCGCGGAGACCCAGTACTTC. Translation gives CASSNLGTAAETQYF. The chain has TRBV2 and TRBJ2-5, with D possibly matching TRBD2 (6 bases). V lost 5 bases and J 5 bases, leaving 18 bases between the germline ends. This CDR3 is 15 amino acids long. CDR1 is SNHLY, CDR2 FYNNEI, per germline.

The chain couples TRBV3-1 to TRBJ2-5; 12 bases match TRBD2. The trim removed 4 bases at V and 5 bases at J, leaving 8 bases unmatched. Per the germline V gene, CDR1 is LGHDT and CDR2 is YNNKEL (reference sequence). CDR3 length equals 16 residues. CDR3 DNA sequence: TGTGCCAGCAGCCCTAGCGGGGGGGCCGAGTGGGAGACCCAGTACTTC. This sequence encodes CASSPSGGAEWETQYF.

The chain couples TRBV29-1 to TRBJ1-2; TRBD1 matches at 8 bases. This CDR3 has 13 amino acids. Germline values: CDR1 SQVTM, CDR2 ANQGSEA. The trim removed 7 bases at V and 1 base at J, leaving 5 bases unmatched. The CDR3 here is CSARTGNNYGYTF. CDR3 in DNA: TGCAGCGCGAGGACAGGGAATAACTATGGCTACACCTTC.

This clonotype was found many times. The rearrangement joins TRBV30 to TRBJ1-5, with D possibly TRBD1 on 5 matching bases. Germline CDR1 reads GTSNPN; CDR2 reads SVGIG (reference sequence). With 3 bases removed from V and 7 bases from J, the gap between germline ends came to 19 bases. This CDR3 is 15 amino acids long. This CDR3 reads CAWSYPGFLSQPQHF. The CDR3 bases are TGTGCCTGGAGCTATCCAGGGTTTCTCAGCCAGCCCCAGCATTTT. The whole variable domain, filled in from reference TRBV30 and TRBJ1-5, reads SQTIHQWPATLVQPVGSPLSLECTVEGTSNPNLYWYRQAAGRGLQLLFYSVGIGQISSEVPQNLSASRPQDRQFILSSKKLLLSDSGFYLCAWSYPGFLSQPQHFGDGTRLSIL.

This clonotype was found many times. The genes are TRBV18 and TRBJ2-1; possibly TRBD2 for D (6 bases). Trimming took 1 base from V and 4 from J, leaving 11 bases between them. This CDR3 is built from 15 residues. CDR1 and CDR2 (germline): KGHSH, LQKENI. The CDR3 loop is CASSPRDSGYNEQFF. CDR3 bases: TGTGCCAGCTCACCACGCGATAGCGGTTACAATGAGCAGTTCTTC.

This clonotype has a count of ten or more. The chain carries TRBV12-3 or TRBV12-4 and TRBJ1-5, with 9 bases identical to TRBD1. The J segment lost 3 bases and the V segment lost 6 bases, leaving 6 bases of the junction unmatched. This CDR3 comprises 15 residues. CDR3 sequence: CASSSQGAVNQPQHF. CDR3 DNA sequence: TGTGCCAGCAGCTCACAGGGGGCGGTCAATCAGCCCCAGCATTTT.

This clonotype came up a few times. The chain couples TRBV6-1 to TRBJ1-3; no clear D. Looked up from germline, CDR1 is MNHNS and CDR2 is SASEGT. V dropped 5 bases and J dropped 3 bases, with 8 bases sitting between them. The CDR3 has 13 residues. CDR3 sequence reads: CASSKDGGNTIYF. The DNA for the CDR3 is TGTGCCAGCAGTAAGGACGGTGGAAACACCATATATTTT.

This clonotype appeared many times. The rearrangement links TRBV13 to TRBJ2-1; 7 bases fit TRBD2. Germline lookup yields CDR1 PRHDT and CDR2 FYEKMQ (reference sequence). CDR3 length: 16 residues. With V trimmed by 2 bases and J by 7 bases, 11 bases remained unmatched. The CDR3: CASSLLGRAIGNEQFF. CDR3 DNA: TGTGCCAGCAGCTTATTGGGGAGGGCAATCGGGAATGAGCAGTTCTTC.

This clonotype has at least ten counts. The chain has TRBV12-3 or TRBV12-4 and TRBJ2-2; D possibly uses TRBD1 or TRBD2 (5 bases each). The CDR3 is 12 residues long. Trimming took off 5 bases at V and 11 bases at J, with 12 bases between the two ends. The CDR3 DNA is TGTGCCAGCAGTCCCGGGGACCGAGAGCTGTTTTTT. Protein product: CASSPGDRELFF.

This clonotype has at least ten counts. The chain is built from TRBV18 and TRBJ2-5; possibly TRBD1 or TRBD2 for D (6 bases each). Trimming removed 6 bases from V and 2 bases from J, with 16 bases in between. The CDR3 covers 15 residues. The V gene's germline CDR1 is KGHSH and CDR2 LQKENI. CDR3 sequence (DNA): TGTGCCAGCTCCTCTCCGGAGGGGGGACAAGAGACCCAGTACTTC. Translating it yields CASSSPEGGQETQYF. The complete variable domain, with remaining parts taken from reference TRBV18 and TRBJ2-5, reads NAGVMQNPRHLVRRRGQEARLRCSPMKGHSHVYWYRQLPEEGLKFMVYLQKENIIDESGMPKERFSAEFPKEGPSILRIQQVVRGDSAAYFCASSSPEGGQETQYFGPGTRLLVL.

The chain carries TRBV6-2 or TRBV6-3 and TRBJ1-1; D uncertain. The CDR3 is made up of 14 amino acids. Germline V gene lookup returns CDR1 MNHEY and CDR2 SVGEGT. With 3 bases removed from V and 0 bases from J, the gap between germline ends came to 8 bases. Written as DNA, the CDR3 is TGTGCCAGCAGTTATCGAAGGGTGAACACTGAAGCTTTCTTT. The encoded protein is CASSYRRVNTEAFF.

This clonotype was picked up many times. The DNA for the CDR3 is TGCGCCAGCAGCGCGACAGGGGAACCCTACGAGCAGTACTTC. It specifies CASSATGEPYEQYF. The chain has TRBV5-1 and TRBJ2-7; 8 nucleotides match TRBD1. The CDR3 totals 14 residues. Germline CDR1 and CDR2: SGHRS and YFSETQ. The junction had 5 bases not matched to a gene; V was cut back by 4 bases and J by 2 bases.

This clonotype appeared many times. The chain has TRBV11-2 and TRBJ1-2, with D possibly being TRBD1 (6 bases). The CDR3 consists of 14 residues. Trimming cost V 5 bases and J 4 bases, with 14 bases left between them. Germline V gives CDR1 SGHAT, CDR2 FQNNGV. The CDR3 sequence is CASSPGQSLYGYTF. Written as DNA, the CDR3 is TGTGCCAGCAGCCCCGGACAGAGTCTCTATGGCTACACCTTC.

This clonotype was detected only a few times. Possible read error: a much larger clone is one base away. The V call is TRBV7-9, the J call TRBJ2-1, with 7 bases lining up with TRBD2. The CDR3 is made up of 15 amino acids. The ends lost 1 base at V and 8 bases at J; junction bases unmatched: 8. From germline, CDR1 is SEHNR and CDR2 FQNEAQ (reference sequence). CDR3 sequence: CASSLGGGITDEQFF. The CDR3 DNA follows: TGTGCCAGCAGCTTAGGGGGGGGTATTACCGATGAGCAGTTCTTC.

The CDR3 DNA reads as TGTGCCAGCAGCGCACATAGACTAGCGGGAAACATCGCGGGGAATGAGCAGTTCTTC. Translation: CASSAHRLAGNIAGNEQFF. The chain employs TRBV7-2 and TRBJ2-1; TRBD2 agrees at 11 bases. The trim removed 5 bases at V and 7 bases at J, leaving 19 bases unmatched. The CDR3 totals 19 residues. The germline CDR1 and CDR2 sequences are SGHTA and FQGNSA. Drawing the rest from reference TRBV7-2 and TRBJ2-1, the complete variable domain is GAGVSQSPSNKVTEKGKDVELRCDPISGHTALYWYRQSLGQGLEFLIYFQGNSAPDKSGLPSDRFSAERTGGSVSTLTIQRTQQEDSAVYLCASSAHRLAGNIAGNEQFFGPGTRLTVL.